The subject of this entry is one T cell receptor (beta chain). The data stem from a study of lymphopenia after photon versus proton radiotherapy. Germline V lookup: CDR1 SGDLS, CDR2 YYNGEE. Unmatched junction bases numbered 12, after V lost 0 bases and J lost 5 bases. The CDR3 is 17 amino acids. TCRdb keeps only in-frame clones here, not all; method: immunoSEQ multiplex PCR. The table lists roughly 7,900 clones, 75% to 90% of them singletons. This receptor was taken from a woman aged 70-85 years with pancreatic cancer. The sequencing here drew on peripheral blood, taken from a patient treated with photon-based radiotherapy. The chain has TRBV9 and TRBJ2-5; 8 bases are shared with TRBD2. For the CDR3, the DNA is TGTGCCAGCAGCGTAGATCCGGGAGGGCCCATTGAGGAGACCCAGTACTTC. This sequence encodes CASSVDPGGPIEETQYF.